The 2 T cell receptor beta chains below all came from one sample that was sequenced in a study of T-cell memory formation after mild COVID-19. TCRdb recomputed calls from the 5' RACE reads with MiXCR, one row per CDR3 protein. The table shows roughly 140,000 distinct CDR3 sequences, with more than 13% occurring only once. The sequenced material came from PBMCs or a T cell subset sorted from them (not recorded which). The receptor source for this set is an adult woman who had mild COVID-19 (a few samples of this study predate the infection). Cell type and time point are not known.

The chain employs TRBV5-6 and TRBJ1-5, with D uncertain. Trimming stripped 1 base from V and 6 bases from J, with 5 bases between. Germline V gives CDR1 SGHDT, CDR2 YYEEEE. The CDR3 has 12 amino acids. CDR3 region: CASSLQTQPQHF. CDR3 DNA: TGTGCCAGCAGCTTGCAGACTCAGCCCCAGCATTTT.

V usage is TRBV7-6 and J usage is TRBJ2-7; TRBD1 agrees at 8 bases. Trimming removed 3 bases from V and 3 bases from J; junction bases left unmatched: 7. The CDR3 is 15 residues long. Germline loops: CDR1 SGHVS, CDR2 FNYEAQ. CDR3: CASSLNSGGYYEQYF. In nucleotides, the CDR3 is TGTGCCAGCAGCTTGAACTCAGGGGGCTACTACGAGCAGTACTTC. The full variable domain, completed using reference TRBV7-6 and TRBJ2-7, is GAGVSQSPRYKVTKRGQDVALRCDPISGHVSLYWYRQALGQGPEFLTYFNYEAQQDKSGLPNDRFSAERPEGSISTLTIQRTEQRDSAMYRCASSLNSGGYYEQYFGPGTRLTVT.